This entry lists 18 T cell receptor beta chains sequenced from one sample in a study of blood T cell repertoires in COVID-19. The data were produced by immunoSEQ multiplex PCR, yet TCRdb's version contains in-frame clones alone and is incomplete. Among roughly 350,000 clones, about 90% were seen once, and the ten largest hold roughly 3.3%. The specimen was peripheral blood. The source of these receptors is a woman aged 18-29 years who had recovered from COVID-19.

V and J are TRBV6-2 or TRBV6-3 and TRBJ2-7; 11 nucleotides align to TRBD2. Germline values: CDR1 MNHEY, CDR2 SVGEGT. The CDR3 runs to 18 residues. The V gene end was trimmed by 2 bases and the J gene end by 4 bases; junction bases not matched to a gene: 13. The CDR3 sequence: CASSYRTSGGLAGYEQYV. CDR3 bases: TGTGCCAGCAGTTACCGGACCTCAGGAGGACTAGCGGGTTACGAGCAGTACGTC.

The chain is built from TRBV19 and TRBJ2-1, with D perhaps TRBD1 (6 bases). Between the trimmed V and J ends, which lost 6 bases and 3 bases, there was a span of 12 bases. CDR1 is LNHDA, CDR2 SQIVND, per germline (reference sequence). The CDR3 has 14 amino acids. The CDR3 bases are TGTGCCAGTAGGCCGCAGGGGTTCTACAATGAGCAGTTCTTC. This gives the protein CASRPQGFYNEQFF.

This clone showed up just once. J is TRBJ2-7 and V is TRBV23-1, with 9 bases fitting TRBD1. TRBV23-1 is marked as an open reading frame, function uncertain. The CDR3 sequence is 14 residues long. The V segment lost 8 bases and the J segment 2 bases; nucleotides outside the gene matches: 7. The CDR3 loop reads CASGPGQGTYEQYV. DNA of the CDR3: TGCGCCAGCGGTCCGGGACAGGGCACCTACGAGCAGTACGTC.

The chain employs TRBV19 and TRBJ1-2; D perhaps matches TRBD1 (6 bases). CDR3 size: 17 residues. Germline CDR1 reads LNHDA; CDR2 reads SQIVND (reference sequence). V dropped 5 bases and J dropped 0 bases, with 19 bases sitting between them. CDR3: CASSLTWGTNANYGYTF. The CDR3 region has the DNA TGTGCCAGTAGTCTAACCTGGGGGACAAACGCTAACTATGGCTACACCTTC. Combining the CDR3 with reference TRBV19 and TRBJ1-2 gives the whole variable domain DGGITQSPKYLFRKEGQNVTLSCEQNLNHDAMYWYRQDPGQGLRLIYYSQIVNDFQKGDIAEGYSVSREKKESFPLTVTSAQKNPTAFYLCASSLTWGTNANYGYTFGSGTRLTVV.

The rearrangement links TRBV4-1 to TRBJ2-5; TRBD2 might be the D (6 bases). Trimming shortened V by 0 bases and J by 4 bases, and 21 bases separated the two germline ends. The CDR3 contains 18 residues. Germline values: CDR1 MGHRA, CDR2 YSYEKL. DNA for the CDR3: TGCGCCAGCAGCCAAGATAAGACGAGCGGGCCCTCTCCAGAGACCCAGTACTTC. It encodes CASSQDKTSGPSPETQYF.

This clone was observed once. J is TRBJ1-1 and V is TRBV7-9, with 7 bases lining up with TRBD1. The CDR3 extends over 14 amino acids. Trimming removed 8 bases from V and 3 bases from J; junction bases left unmatched: 9. The germline V gene has CDR1 SEHNR and CDR2 FQNEAQ (reference sequence). The CDR3: CASAQGLVDTEAFF. CDR3 DNA sequence: TGTGCCAGCGCACAGGGGCTGGTCGACACTGAAGCTTTCTTT.

V and J are TRBV7-9 and TRBJ2-1; 9 bases line up with TRBD2. Unmatched junction bases numbered 7, after V lost 7 bases and J lost 0 bases. Germline V gives CDR1 SEHNR, CDR2 FQNEAQ (reference sequence). The CDR3 sequence is 16 residues long. The chain's CDR3 is CASTPSGVLSYNEQFF. The CDR3 region has the DNA TGTGCCAGCACCCCTAGCGGGGTCCTCTCCTACAATGAGCAGTTCTTC.

This chain joins TRBV29-1 and TRBJ1-1; maybe TRBD1 (6 bases). This CDR3 spans 13 amino acids. The germline V and J ends were trimmed by 3 bases and 5 bases, with 13 bases remaining between them. CDR1 is SQVTM and CDR2 is ANQGSEA in the germline V gene. The CDR3 nucleotides are TGCAGCGTTGATACCCTGAGGGGGACTGAAGCTTTCTTT. It specifies CSVDTLRGTEAFF.

The J gene is TRBJ2-1, the V gene TRBV7-9, with no clear D. V lost 5 bases and J 8 bases, leaving 7 bases between the germline ends. Germline V gene sequence: CDR1 SEHNR, CDR2 FQNEAQ (reference sequence). This CDR3 contains 11 residues. CDR3: CASSPSHEQFF. The CDR3 coding sequence is TGTGCCAGCAGCCCCTCTCATGAGCAGTTCTTC. The full variable domain, with the rest looked up from reference TRBV7-9 and TRBJ2-1, is DTGVSQNPRHKITKRGQNVTFRCDPISEHNRLYWYRQTLGQGPEFLTYFQNEAQLEKSRLLSDRFSAERPKGSFSTLEIQRTEQGDSAMYLCASSPSHEQFFGPGTRLTVL.

The CDR3 DNA reads as TGTGCCAGCAGGGGGGGGCGCTCGGACTCCTACGAGCAGTACGTC. Protein: CASRGGRSDSYEQYV. The genes are TRBV6-6 and TRBJ2-7; a weak D match, TRBD2 (7 bases). Trimming took off 6 bases at V and 0 bases at J, with 15 bases between the two ends. This CDR3 comprises 15 residues. CDR1 and CDR2 from the germline V gene are MNHNY and SVGAGI (reference sequence).

This sequence joins TRBV15 and TRBJ1-4; 8 nucleotides align to TRBD1. The germline gives CDR1 LNHNV, CDR2 YYDKDF (reference sequence). This CDR3 spans 16 amino acids. With 1 base clipped from V and 6 bases from J, the junction kept 7 bases outside the gene matches. The CDR3 protein is CATSRGETGDHEKLFF. The CDR3 region has the DNA TGTGCCACCAGCAGAGGGGAGACAGGGGATCATGAAAAACTGTTTTTT.

This chain connects TRBV5-1 to TRBJ1-2; perhaps TRBD1 as D (6 bases). The germline V and J ends were trimmed by 4 bases and 8 bases, with 9 bases remaining between them. The CDR3 is 11 residues long. Germline CDR1 and CDR2: SGHRS and YFSETQ. The CDR3 reads CASSPGQGYTF. In nucleotides, the CDR3 is TGCGCCAGCAGCCCCGGACAGGGCTACACCTTC.

This rearrangement joins TRBV19 to TRBJ2-7; D call uncertain. V was trimmed by 5 bases and J by 0 bases, leaving 14 bases between them. The CDR3 sequence is 15 residues long. CDR1 LNHDA and CDR2 SQIVND come from the germline V gene (reference sequence). The CDR3 region has the DNA TGTGCCAGTAGTCTCCGCCTCTCGAGCTCCTACGAGCAGTACGTC. Translation gives CASSLRLSSSYEQYV.

The chain employs TRBV12-5 and TRBJ2-1; possible D gene TRBD2, 6 bases. Germline V gene sequence: CDR1 LGHNT, CDR2 FRNRAP. Trimming took 5 bases from V and 8 from J, leaving 13 bases between them. The CDR3 has 13 residues. The CDR3 loop is CASGLDRLDEQFF. CDR3 nucleotide sequence: TGTGCTAGTGGTCTAGACAGACTAGATGAGCAGTTCTTC.

V is TRBV13 and J is TRBJ2-1, with TRBD2 matching 9 bases. The CDR3 consists of 14 residues. Germline loops: CDR1 PRHDT, CDR2 FYEKMQ (reference sequence). V gave up 7 bases and J gave up 3 bases; unmatched junction bases: 4. The CDR3 loop reads CASNRLADYNEQFF. CDR3 nucleotide sequence: TGTGCCAGCAACAGACTAGCGGACTACAATGAGCAGTTCTTC.

V is TRBV3-1 (or the pseudogene TRBV3-2) and J is TRBJ2-5, with 8 bases fitting TRBD1. Unmatched junction bases numbered 10, after V lost 5 bases and J lost 5 bases. The CDR3 extends over 15 amino acids. The germline V gene encodes CDR1 LGHDT and CDR2 YNNKEL (reference sequence). The CDR3 sequence is CASSSTGTGVETQYF. DNA for the CDR3: TGTGCCAGCAGCTCAACGGGGACAGGAGTTGAGACCCAGTACTTC.

This clone was seen only a few times. This chain uses TRBV30 with TRBJ1-1; 7 bases are a match to TRBD1. J gave up 1 base and V 0 bases, and 5 bases lay outside the gene matches. Per the germline V gene, CDR1 is GTSNPN and CDR2 is SVGIG (reference sequence). The CDR3 sequence is 15 residues long. CDR3: CAWSVRGTANTEAFF. The CDR3 coding sequence is TGTGCCTGGAGTGTACGGGGGACAGCGAACACTGAAGCTTTCTTT.

This clone was detected a few times. V and J are TRBV6-2 or TRBV6-3 and TRBJ2-7, with D uncertain. From germline, CDR1 is MNHEY and CDR2 SVGEGT. With 3 bases removed from V and 0 bases from J, the gap between germline ends came to 9 bases. The CDR3 is 14 residues long. CDR3 DNA sequence: TGTGCCAGCAGTTATAGTATTCTCTCCTACGAGCAGTACGTC. Translation: CASSYSILSYEQYV.